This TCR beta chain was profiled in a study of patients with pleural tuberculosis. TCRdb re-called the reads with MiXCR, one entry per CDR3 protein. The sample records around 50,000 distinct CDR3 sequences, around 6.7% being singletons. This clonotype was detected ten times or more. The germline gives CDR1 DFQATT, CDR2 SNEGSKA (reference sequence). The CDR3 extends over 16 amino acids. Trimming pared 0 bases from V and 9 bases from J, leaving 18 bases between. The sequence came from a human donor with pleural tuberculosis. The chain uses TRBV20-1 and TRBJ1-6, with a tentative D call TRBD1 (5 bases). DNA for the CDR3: TGCAGTGCTAGAGATTATATAGTCGGACATGGTTCACCCCTCCACTTT. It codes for CSARDYIVGHGSPLHF.